The next 13 T cell receptor beta chains were all read from a single sample in a study of blood T cell repertoires in COVID-19. Sequenced by immunoSEQ multiplex PCR; TCRdb stores in-frame clones only, minus some. Here the sample spans under 200,000 clones, roughly three quarters being singletons. The sequenced sample was peripheral blood. These receptors all stem from a middle-aged woman with COVID-19, enrolled during active disease.

Turning to this clone: The same CDR3 is also encoded by other DNA sequences in this sample. V gene TRBV5-5 combines with J gene TRBJ1-6; tentative D call: TRBD1 (6 bases). Germline V gives CDR1 SGHKS, CDR2 YYEKEE (reference sequence). Trimming took 0 bases from V and 2 from J, leaving 6 bases between them. This CDR3 has 15 amino acids. CDR3 amino acids: CASSLGGPYNSPLHF. CDR3 in DNA: TGTGCCAGCAGCTTGGGGGGGCCCTATAATTCACCCCTCCACTTT. The entire variable domain, with the rest obtained from reference TRBV5-5 and TRBJ1-6, is as follows: DAGVTQSPTHLIKTRGQQVTLRCSPISGHKSVSWYQQVLGQGPQFIFQYYEKEERGRGNFPDRFSARQFPNYSSELNVNALLLGDSALYLCASSLGGPYNSPLHFGNGTRLTVT.

The CDR3 is CASSEALTGSNQPQHF. The DNA for the CDR3 is TGTGCCAGCAGTGAGGCTCTGACAGGGAGCAATCAGCCCCAGCATTTT. The rearrangement joins TRBV2 to TRBJ1-5; TRBD1 agrees at 7 bases. The CDR3 is 16 residues long. V shed 3 bases, J shed 1 base, and the junction held 6 bases outside the gene matches. CDR1 SNHLY and CDR2 FYNNEI come from the germline V gene.

This chain uses TRBV9 with TRBJ2-3; 8 nucleotides line up with TRBD2. CDR1 SGDLS and CDR2 YYNGEE come from the germline V gene. V lost 1 base and J lost 3; bases outside the gene matches: 4. This CDR3 contains 15 residues. CDR3 residues: CASSVRAGGTDTQYF. DNA for the CDR3: TGTGCCAGCAGCGTACGGGCGGGGGGAACAGATACGCAGTATTTT.

V gene TRBV11-1 combines with J gene TRBJ1-5; D remains unclear. V was trimmed by 10 bases and J by 0 bases, leaving 10 bases between them. The CDR3 runs 13 residues. The germline V gene has CDR1 SGHAT and CDR2 FQDESV (reference sequence). The CDR3 sequence is CAIAGYSNQPQHF. The CDR3 DNA reads TGTGCCATCGCAGGTTATAGCAATCAGCCCCAGCATTTT.

V and J are TRBV5-4 and TRBJ2-7, with 7 bases that match TRBD1. The junction had 1 base not matched to a gene; V was cut back by 4 bases and J by 3 bases. CDR3 length equals 12 residues. Germline V CDR1 and CDR2: SGHNT, YYREEE (reference sequence). The CDR3 sequence is CASSRDSYEQYF. The CDR3 coding sequence is TGTGCCAGCAGCCGGGACAGCTACGAGCAGTACTTC.

The rearrangement joins TRBV5-1 to TRBJ1-1, with D possibly being TRBD1 (5 bases). Trimming took 4 bases from V and 8 from J, leaving 12 bases between them. From germline, CDR1 is SGHRS and CDR2 YFSETQ. The CDR3 sequence is 12 residues long. The CDR3 nucleotides read TGCGCCAGCAGCAGGGGCGAAAAAGAAGCTTTCTTT. Its translation: CASSRGEKEAFF.

In this sample, this clone turned up once. In DNA form, the CDR3 reads TGTGCCAGCAGTGAATTAGGGGTAAATGGAAACACCATATATTTT. It codes for CASSELGVNGNTIYF. The chain couples TRBV25-1 to TRBJ1-3; a weak D match, TRBD1 (5 bases). The ends were cut back, 1 base at V and 3 bases at J, with 10 bases in the middle. The germline CDR1 and CDR2 sequences are MGHDK and SYGVNS. This CDR3 contains 15 residues.

The V and J genes are TRBV19 and TRBJ2-1; 10 bases match TRBD2. The J segment lost 3 bases and the V segment lost 2 bases, leaving 25 bases of the junction unmatched. The CDR3 runs to 23 residues. Germline V CDR1 and CDR2: LNHDA, SQIVND (reference sequence). The CDR3 nucleotides read TGTGCCAGTAGTATAATTCGTGGGGAGGGGCTAGCGGGGGTAGACTGGGGCTACAATGAGCAGTTCTTC. Its protein product is CASSIIRGEGLAGVDWGYNEQFF.

The chain has TRBV3-1 (or the pseudogene TRBV3-2) and TRBJ2-1, with D possibly matching TRBD2 (5 bases). The CDR3 loop spans 12 amino acids. Germline assignment: CDR1 LGHDT and CDR2 YNNKEL (reference sequence). Trimming removed 4 bases at V and 9 bases at J, with 10 bases between. The DNA of the CDR3 is TGTGCCAGCAGCCCGCTGGCGGGTGAGCAGTTCTTC. Translated, it gives CASSPLAGEQFF.

The chain links TRBV5-1 to TRBJ1-1, with unresolved D. Germline CDR1 SGHRS, CDR2 YFSETQ. The CDR3 extends over 16 amino acids. The germline V and J ends were trimmed by 1 base and 2 bases, with 15 bases remaining between them. CDR3 DNA sequence: TGCGCCAGCAGCTTGCAACCTCACCAGGATAACACTGAAGCTTTCTTT. Residues: CASSLQPHQDNTEAFF.

The J gene is TRBJ2-1, the V gene TRBV5-8; 9 positions agree with TRBD1. Germline V gene lookup returns CDR1 SGHTS and CDR2 YDEGEE. With V trimmed by 4 bases and J by 6 bases, 8 bases remained unmatched. The CDR3 has 15 residues. CDR3 sequence (DNA): TGTGCCAGCAGCCCGGGACAGGGTGGACTCAATGAGCAGTTCTTC. This encodes CASSPGQGGLNEQFF.

The chain combines TRBV7-2 with TRBJ2-1; 8 bases agree with TRBD1. Germline assignment: CDR1 SGHTA and CDR2 FQGNSA. With 8 bases clipped from V and 8 bases from J, the junction kept 5 bases outside the gene matches. CDR3 size: 12 residues. The CDR3, as DNA: TGTGCCAGCGGGGACAGGTACTATGAGCAGTTCTTC. It yields the protein CASGDRYYEQFF.

This clone has at least ten counts. The chain employs TRBV5-1 and TRBJ2-2; the D is unclear. V gave up 6 bases and J gave up 1 base, with 10 bases separating them. The germline V gene encodes CDR1 SGHRS and CDR2 YFSETQ. The CDR3 contains 14 residues. Here the CDR3 DNA reads TGCGCCAGCACCCCTTCAGGGAACACCGGGGAGCTGTTTTTT. This gives the protein CASTPSGNTGELFF.